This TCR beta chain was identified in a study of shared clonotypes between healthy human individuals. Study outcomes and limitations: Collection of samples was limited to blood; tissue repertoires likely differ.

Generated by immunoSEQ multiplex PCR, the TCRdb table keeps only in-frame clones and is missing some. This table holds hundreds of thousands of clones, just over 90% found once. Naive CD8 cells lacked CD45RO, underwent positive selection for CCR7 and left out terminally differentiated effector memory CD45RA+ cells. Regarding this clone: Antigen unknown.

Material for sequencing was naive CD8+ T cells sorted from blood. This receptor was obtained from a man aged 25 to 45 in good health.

The CDR3 loop reads CASSLVASIQGQYF. The CDR3 nucleotides read TGTGCCAGCAGCTTAGTTGCATCCATTCAGGGGCAGTATTTT. This rearrangement joins TRBV11-2 to TRBJ2-3; maybe TRBD1 (5 bases). The CDR3 extends over 14 amino acids. Trimming removed 1 base at V and 11 bases at J, with 16 bases between. Germline V gene sequence: CDR1 SGHAT, CDR2 FQNNGV.